The rows below give T cell receptor beta chains drawn from one sample of a study of shared clonotypes between healthy human individuals. Libraries were prepared by immunoSEQ multiplex PCR; TCRdb keeps only in-frame clonotypes and omits some of them. This table has 2 million to 2.5 million clones, roughly 90% appearing once. Sequenced: naive CD4+ T cells from PBMCs. Source of these receptors: a man aged 18 to 35 in good health. Some clones in this sample may be carry-over from other donors' samples. Both conserved end residues are part of each CDR3. D genes are given only for firm matches. Where a row states a size, it is once, few, many or the class of an expanded clone; other rows omit it.

NA | TRBJ2-7 | TRBV7-2 | TRBD2 | CASSSSRTSGRYEQYF | TGTGCCAGCAGCTCCTCTAGGACTAGCGGGAGATACGAGCAGTACTTC
NA | TRBJ2-2 | TRBV7-9 | TRBD2 | CATRETSGRRNTGELFF | TGTGCCACTCGAGAGACTAGCGGGCGGAGAAACACCGGGGAGCTGTTTTTT
NA | TRBJ2-7 | TRBV18 | NA | CASSPGGGATYEQYF | TGTGCCAGCTCACCAGGGGGCGGGGCCACCTACGAGCAGTACTTC
NA | TRBJ2-5 | TRBV18 | TRBD2 | CASSPLMTSGRSETQYF | TGTGCCAGCTCACCTCTTATGACTAGCGGGAGATCTGAGACCCAGTACTTC
NA | TRBJ1-1 | TRBV7-8 | NA | CASSLGTAQGAFF | TGTGCCAGCAGCTTAGGGACAGCCCAGGGAGCTTTCTTT
NA | TRBJ2-2 | TRBV6-5 | NA | CASSYSYINTGELFF | TGTGCCAGCAGTTACTCCTACATCAACACCGGGGAGCTGTTTTTT
NA | TRBJ2-7 | TRBV6-1 | NA | CASTLEGQIAYEQYF | TGTGCCAGCACTCTCGAGGGACAAATAGCCTACGAGCAGTACTTC
NA | TRBJ1-2 | TRBV28 | NA | CASSSRGGSYGYTF | TGTGCCAGCAGTTCACGGGGGGGCTCTTATGGCTACACCTTC
NA | TRBJ2-1 | TRBV5-1 | TRBD2 | CASRRTSGRWSEQFF | TGCGCCAGCAGGCGGACTAGCGGGAGGTGGAGTGAGCAGTTCTTC
NA | TRBJ2-3 | TRBV7-7 | TRBD2 | CASSPTGTSGPDTQYF | TGTGCCAGCAGCCCGACCGGGACTAGCGGCCCAGATACGCAGTATTTT
NA | TRBJ1-5 | TRBV7-2 | NA | CASSSTGRHQPQHF | TGTGCCAGCAGCTCTACGGGCAGGCATCAGCCCCAGCATTTT
NA | TRBJ1-2 | TRBV9 | NA | CAPLRGYTF | TGTGCCCCCCTGAGGGGCTACACCTTC
NA | TRBJ1-2 | TRBV28 | TRBD1 | CASSSGQRYGYTF | TGTGCCAGCAGTTCGGGACAGCGCTATGGCTACACCTTC
NA | TRBJ2-2 | TRBV10-3 | NA | CAISSLGANTGELFF | TGTGCCATCAGTAGCCTGGGAGCTAACACCGGGGAGCTGTTTTTT
NA | TRBJ2-1 | TRBV7-9 | NA | CASSPDRLDNEQFF | TGTGCCAGCAGCCCAGACCGGCTAGACAATGAGCAGTTCTTC
NA | TRBJ2-7 | TRBV6-6 | NA | CASTASPTYEQYF | TGTGCCAGCACCGCGAGCCCTACCTACGAGCAGTACTTC
NA | TRBJ2-7 | TRBV5-1 | TRBD1 | CASSFGTGGFYEQYF | TGCGCCAGCAGCTTCGGGACAGGGGGATTCTACGAGCAGTACTTC
NA | TRBJ2-2 | TRBV5-1 | NA | CASSLVQVKWGTGELFF | TGCGCCAGCAGCTTGGTTCAGGTTAAGTGGGGCACCGGGGAGCTGTTTTTT
NA | TRBJ2-1 | TRBV7-9 | NA | CASSLAGVNEQFF | TGTGCCAGCAGCTTAGCTGGGGTCAATGAGCAGTTCTTC
few | TRBJ1-2 | TRBV7-8 | NA | CASSLRDGDYGYTF | TGTGCCAGCAGCCTAAGGGACGGAGACTATGGCTACACCTTC
NA | TRBJ2-2 | TRBV5-6 | NA | CASSSRGNTGELFF | TGTGCCAGCAGTAGCAGGGGGAACACCGGGGAGCTGTTTTTT
NA | TRBJ2-2 | TRBV18 | NA | CASSPDGATGELFF | TGTGCCAGCTCCCCCGACGGGGCTACCGGGGAGCTGTTTTTT
NA | TRBJ1-2 | TRBV4-1 | NA | CASSRRSSDGYTF | TGCGCCAGCAGCCGACGGTCCAGTGACGGCTACACCTTC
NA | TRBJ1-4 | TRBV11-3 | NA | CASSLGQSTNEKLFF | TGTGCCAGCAGCTTAGGACAGTCAACTAATGAAAAACTGTTTTTT
NA | TRBJ2-1 | TRBV7-6 | TRBD2 | CASSLKGRGVKREYSYNEQFF | TGTGCCAGCAGCTTAAAGGGTCGGGGGGTAAAGCGGGAGTACTCCTACAATGAGCAGTTCTTC
NA | TRBJ2-2 | TRBV7-3 | TRBD2 | CASSLNPTSGWGGELFF | TGTGCCAGCAGCTTAAATCCCACTAGCGGATGGGGCGGGGAGCTGTTTTTT
NA | TRBJ2-3 | TRBV18 | NA | CASSPFGGEETQYF | TGTGCCAGCTCACCATTCGGCGGGGAGGAGACGCAGTATTTT
NA | TRBJ1-5 | TRBV19 | TRBD1 | CASSGRGNRGNRNQPQHF | TGTGCCAGTAGTGGGAGGGGAAACAGGGGAAATCGCAATCAGCCCCAGCATTTT
NA | TRBJ2-1 | TRBV4-2 | NA | CASSLRERTYNEQFF | TGTGCCAGCAGCCTACGGGAGCGGACTTACAATGAGCAGTTCTTC
NA | TRBJ2-7 | TRBV4-3 | NA | CASSQETWGGSYEQYF | TGCGCCAGCAGCCAAGAGACCTGGGGCGGCTCCTACGAGCAGTACTTC
NA | TRBJ2-1 | TRBV7-3 | TRBD2 | CASSWAGAYNEQFF | TGTGCCAGCAGCTGGGCGGGAGCTTACAATGAGCAGTTCTTC
NA | TRBJ2-3 | TRBV6-1 | TRBD1 | CASSGDREDTQYF | TGTGCCAGCAGTGGGGACAGGGAGGATACGCAGTATTTT
NA | TRBJ2-5 | TRBV5-1 | TRBD1 | CASSRTGQETQYF | TGCGCCAGCAGCCGGACAGGCCAAGAGACCCAGTACTTC
NA | TRBJ2-3 | TRBV30 | NA | CAWSLATDTQYF | TGTGCCTGGAGTCTTGCCACAGATACGCAGTATTTT
NA | TRBJ2-7 | TRBV7-9 | NA | CASSLGAGARDEQYF | TGTGCCAGCAGCTTAGGTGCAGGGGCCAGGGACGAGCAGTACTTC
NA | TRBJ2-2 | TRBV6-1 | TRBD2 | CATLGGGNTGELFF | TGTGCCACCCTCGGGGGGGGGAACACCGGGGAGCTGTTTTTT
NA | TRBJ2-7 | TRBV27 | NA | CASSGSSYEQYF | TGTGCCAGCAGTGGTAGCTCCTACGAGCAGTACTTC
few | TRBJ1-2 | TRBV18 | NA | CASSPPSGDSGYTF | TGTGCCAGCTCACCACCTTCTGGGGACTCTGGCTACACCTTC
once | TRBJ1-1 | TRBV18 | TRBD1 | CASSFSGQANTEAFF | TGTGCCAGCTCTTTCAGTGGACAGGCCAACACTGAAGCTTTCTTT
NA | TRBJ2-3 | TRBV5-1 | NA | CASSCVAAGPIYPGPPTTDTQYF | TGCGCCAGCAGCTGCGTCGCTGCAGGGCCTATATATCCGGGCCCACCCACGACAGATACGCAGTATTTT
NA | TRBJ2-1 | TRBV5-1 | TRBD2 | CASSSGSSGSGGEQFF | TGCGCCAGCAGCTCCGGGTCTAGCGGGAGTGGGGGTGAGCAGTTCTTC